The T cell receptor beta chain described here comes from a study of T cell responses to AZD1222 COVID-19 vaccine. In its sample, this clone was seen once. The antigen remains undetermined. Sequencing was performed with immunoSEQ multiplex PCR; in TCRdb, only in-frame clones are kept and a portion is missing. The sample consists of some 120,000 clones, roughly nine tenths of them appearing once. Study-wide results and caveats: Among those given AZD1222, only 5 to 7 were seropositive at baseline. White British donors predominated, females outnumbered males, and clonal diversity was possibly underestimated.

V was trimmed by 3 bases and J by 3 bases, leaving 12 bases between them. CDR1 and CDR2 (germline): KGHSH, LQKENI. The CDR3 is 14 residues long. This TCR was recovered from an adult in good health. This material consisted of peripheral blood, taken on day 0 of AZD1222 vaccination. The rearrangement links TRBV18 to TRBJ2-7, with a weak D call TRBD1 (6 bases). The CDR3, as DNA: TGTGCCAGCTCACCGTCCGGACAGCGCTACGAGCAGTACTTC. The encoded protein is CASSPSGQRYEQYF.